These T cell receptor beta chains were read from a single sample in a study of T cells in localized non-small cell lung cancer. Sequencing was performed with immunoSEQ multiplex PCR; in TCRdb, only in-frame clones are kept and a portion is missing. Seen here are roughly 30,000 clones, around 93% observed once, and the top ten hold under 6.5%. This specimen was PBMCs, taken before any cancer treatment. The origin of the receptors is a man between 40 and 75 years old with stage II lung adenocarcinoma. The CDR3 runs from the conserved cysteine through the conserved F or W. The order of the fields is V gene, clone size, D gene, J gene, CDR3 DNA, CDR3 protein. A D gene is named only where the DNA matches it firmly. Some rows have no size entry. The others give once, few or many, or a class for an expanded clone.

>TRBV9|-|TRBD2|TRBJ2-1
TGTGCCAGCAGCGCGACTAGCGGGAGGCATAATGAGCAGTTCTTC
CASSATSGRHNEQFF
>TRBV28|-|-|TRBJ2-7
TGTGCCAGCAACGAAGGGGTTCCCTACGAGCAGTACTTC
CASNEGVPYEQYF
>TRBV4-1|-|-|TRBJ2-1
TGCGCCAGCAGCCAAGATGAGCTAGTCCCGCTCAATGAGCAGTTCTTC
CASSQDELVPLNEQFF
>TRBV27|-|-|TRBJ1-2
TGTGCCAGCAGCCCCGGACCGATCTATGGCTACACCTTC
CASSPGPIYGYTF
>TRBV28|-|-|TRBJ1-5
TGTGCCAGCAGTTTAGAGCCGGAGAATCAGCCCCAGCATTTT
CASSLEPENQPQHF
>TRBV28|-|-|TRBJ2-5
TGTGCCAGCAGTTTAGAGGTAATTATAGAGACCCAGTACTTC
CASSLEVIIETQYF
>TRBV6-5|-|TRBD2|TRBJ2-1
TGTGCCAGCAGTTACCTAGCGGGAGGAGGTAATGAGCAGTTCTTC
CASSYLAGGGNEQFF
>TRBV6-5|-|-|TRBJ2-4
TGTGCCAGCAGCCTCACCGTTACCCCGGGGAACATTCAGTACTTC
CASSLTVTPGNIQYF
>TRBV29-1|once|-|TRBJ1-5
TGCAGCGTTGATCAGGGTCCCAATCAGCCCCAGCATTTT
CSVDQGPNQPQHF
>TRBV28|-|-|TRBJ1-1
TGTGCCAGCAGCCCGGGACCCTGGGAAGCTTTCTTT
CASSPGPWEAFF
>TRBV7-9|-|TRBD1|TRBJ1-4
TGTGCCAGCGGCCAGGGGGCCGAGGGCTACGAAAAACTGTTTTTT
CASGQGAEGYEKLFF
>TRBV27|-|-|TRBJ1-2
TGTGCCACCTCGATGGGTCCTAACTATGGCTACACCTTC
CATSMGPNYGYTF
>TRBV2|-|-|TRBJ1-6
TGTGCCAGCAGCGCCTTGGGACACCTGGAGGGTTCACCCCTCCACTTT
CASSALGHLEGSPLHF
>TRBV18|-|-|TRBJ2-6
TGTGCCAGCTCCGCTATGGCTGGGGCCAACGTCCTGACTTTC
CASSAMAGANVLTF
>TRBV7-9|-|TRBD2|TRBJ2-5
TGTGCCAGCAGCTTAAATAGCGGGAGGATCCAAGAGACCCAGTACTTC
CASSLNSGRIQETQYF
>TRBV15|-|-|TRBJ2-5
TGTGCCACCAGCCGACTACAGGGCTCGGAGACCCAGTACTTC
CATSRLQGSETQYF
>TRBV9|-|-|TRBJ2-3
TGTGCCAGCAGCCAACCCCGTCAGGGGTCAGGTAACACAGATACGCAGTATTTT
CASSQPRQGSGNTDTQYF
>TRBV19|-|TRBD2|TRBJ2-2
TGTGCCAGTAACCAACTAGCGGGAGGTTCATTCACCGGGGAGCTGTTTTTT
CASNQLAGGSFTGELFF
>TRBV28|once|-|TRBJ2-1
TGTGCCAGCAGACGCTACAATGAGCAGTTCTTC
CASRRYNEQFF
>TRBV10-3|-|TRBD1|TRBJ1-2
TGTGCCATCAGTGCCTCCAGGGGGCTTGCCTATGGCTACACCTTC
CAISASRGLAYGYTF
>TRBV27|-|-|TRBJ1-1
TGTGCCAGCAGTTTACCTAGGGGGAAAGCTTTCTTT
CASSLPRGKAFF
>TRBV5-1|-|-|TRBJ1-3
TGCGCCAGCAGCCTCGGGACGGTTGGAAACACCATATATTTT
CASSLGTVGNTIYF
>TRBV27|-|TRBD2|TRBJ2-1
TGTGCCAGCAGTCCCGCGGGAGCGGGAGGAAGGGTGGGACAGTTCTTC
CASSPAGAGGRVGQFF
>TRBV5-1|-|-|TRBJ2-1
TGCGCCAGCAGCTTGGCCCGGGGTGGGTACAATGAGCAGTTCTTC
CASSLARGGYNEQFF
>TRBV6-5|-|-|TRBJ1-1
TGTGCCAGCAGCCCCGGATGGGTTGTCACTGAAGCTTTCTTT
CASSPGWVVTEAFF
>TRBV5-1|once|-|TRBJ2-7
TGCGCCAGCAGTTCGCGGACCGAGAGCTCCTACGAGCAGTACTTC
CASSSRTESSYEQYF
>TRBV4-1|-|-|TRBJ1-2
TGCGCCAGCAGCCAAGAGGGTGCATCTAACTATGGCTACACCTTC
CASSQEGASNYGYTF
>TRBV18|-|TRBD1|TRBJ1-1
TGTGCCAGCTCACCACTCGGACAGGGGGCGAAGTACACTGAAGCTTTCTTT
CASSPLGQGAKYTEAFF
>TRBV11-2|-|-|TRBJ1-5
TGTGCCAGCAGCCTGGAGCGGAATCAGCCCCAGCATTTT
CASSLERNQPQHF
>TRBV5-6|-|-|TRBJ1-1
TGTGCCAGCAGCTTCGGACAGCTTGAAGCTTTCTTT
CASSFGQLEAFF
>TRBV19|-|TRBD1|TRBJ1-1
TGTGCCAGTAGTGACAGGGGGCGTTGGACTGAAGCTTTCTTT
CASSDRGRWTEAFF
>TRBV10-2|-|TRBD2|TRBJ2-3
TGCGCCAGCAGCTCCCGACTAGCGGAAGGCACAGATACGCAGTATTTT
CASSSRLAEGTDTQYF
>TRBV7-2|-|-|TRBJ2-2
TGTGCCAGCAGCAAAGTTAAGGGAGGGAACACCGGGGAGCTGTTTTTT
CASSKVKGGNTGELFF
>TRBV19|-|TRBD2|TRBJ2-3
TGTGCCAGTAGTATCGACCGTAGCGGGATTGATACGCAGTATTTT
CASSIDRSGIDTQYF
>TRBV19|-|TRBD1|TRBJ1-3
TGTGCCAGTACCCCCCGGGACAGGGGAAACACCATATATTTT
CASTPRDRGNTIYF
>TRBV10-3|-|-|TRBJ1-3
TGTGCCATCAGTGCCCAGGGCGTTGAAAGCTCTGGAAACACCATATATTTT
CAISAQGVESSGNTIYF
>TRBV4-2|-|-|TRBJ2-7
TGTGCCAGCAGCCAAGATGAGGCCACGGCCTACGAGCAGTACTTC
CASSQDEATAYEQYF
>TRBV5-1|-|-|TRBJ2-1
TGCGCCAGCAGCTTGGAGGACTACAATGAGCAGTTCTTC
CASSLEDYNEQFF
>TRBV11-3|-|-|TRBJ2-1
TGTGCCAGCAGCTCCGCCGGGACCCTCTCCTACAATGAGCAGTTCTTC
CASSSAGTLSYNEQFF
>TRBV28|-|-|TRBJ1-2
TGTGCCAGCAGTTCGGTGGTGGGACTGGGAGGCTACACCTTC
CASSSVVGLGGYTF
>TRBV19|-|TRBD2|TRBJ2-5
TGTGCCAGTAAACTAGCGGGAGGGCCCGCGGAGACCCAGTACTTC
CASKLAGGPAETQYF
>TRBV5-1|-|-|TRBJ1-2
TGCGCCAGCAGCTTGATGGAAACTAACTATGGCTACACCTTC
CASSLMETNYGYTF
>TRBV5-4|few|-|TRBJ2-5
TGTGCCAGCAGCCCGGGACTTTCACAAGAGACCCAGTACTTC
CASSPGLSQETQYF
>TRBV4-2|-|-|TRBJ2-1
TGTGCCAGCTCCCATTCTAGGACCCCTGAGCAGTTCTTC
CASSHSRTPEQFF
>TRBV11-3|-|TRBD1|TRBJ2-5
TGTGCCAGCAGCACCGGGACAGGGGAGACCCAGTACTTC
CASSTGTGETQYF
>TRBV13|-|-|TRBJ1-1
TGTGCCAGCAGCCCGCCACAGGGGAACACTGAAGCTTTCTTT
CASSPPQGNTEAFF
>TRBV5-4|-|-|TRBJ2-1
TGTGCCAGCAGCCCGTTGGGAGCAGGAGCTACCAATGAGCAGTTCTTC
CASSPLGAGATNEQFF
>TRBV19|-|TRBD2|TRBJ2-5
TGTGCCAGTAGTACCTTAGCGGGAGGGCCCGAGACCCAGTACTTC
CASSTLAGGPETQYF
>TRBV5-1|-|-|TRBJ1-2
TGCGCCAGCAGCTTGGGACTTCAGGGCTACACCTTC
CASSLGLQGYTF
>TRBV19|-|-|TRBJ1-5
TGTGCCAGTAGTATAGGACCTCGCGGCAATCAGCCCCAGCATTTT
CASSIGPRGNQPQHF
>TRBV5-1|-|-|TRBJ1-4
TGCGCCAGCAGCCCCGGACGGGGGGCTAATGAAAAACTGTTTTTT
CASSPGRGANEKLFF
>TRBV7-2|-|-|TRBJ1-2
TGTGCCAGCACGCCACCGGCGCACTATGGCTACACCTTC
CASTPPAHYGYTF
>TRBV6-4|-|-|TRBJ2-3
TGTGCCAGCAGTGACTCCCCGTGGGGTACTGCAGATACGCAGTATTTT
CASSDSPWGTADTQYF
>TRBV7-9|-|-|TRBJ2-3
TGTGCCAGCGGGACGGATACGCAGTATTTT
CASGTDTQYF
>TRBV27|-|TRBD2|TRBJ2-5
TGTGCCAGCAGTTCTCGGACTAGCGGGAGACCCAAGGATGAGCAGTACTTC
CASSSRTSGRPKDEQYF
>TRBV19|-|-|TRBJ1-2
TGTGCCAGTAGCTCACAGGGAGCCTATGGCTACACCTTC
CASSSQGAYGYTF
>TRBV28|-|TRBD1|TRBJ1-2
TGTGCCAGCAGTCTGGGACAGGGGAACTATGGCTACACCTTC
CASSLGQGNYGYTF
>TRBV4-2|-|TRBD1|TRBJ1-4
TGTGCCAGCAGCCAGATACAGGGGTCGGGCGAAAAACTGTTTTTT
CASSQIQGSGEKLFF